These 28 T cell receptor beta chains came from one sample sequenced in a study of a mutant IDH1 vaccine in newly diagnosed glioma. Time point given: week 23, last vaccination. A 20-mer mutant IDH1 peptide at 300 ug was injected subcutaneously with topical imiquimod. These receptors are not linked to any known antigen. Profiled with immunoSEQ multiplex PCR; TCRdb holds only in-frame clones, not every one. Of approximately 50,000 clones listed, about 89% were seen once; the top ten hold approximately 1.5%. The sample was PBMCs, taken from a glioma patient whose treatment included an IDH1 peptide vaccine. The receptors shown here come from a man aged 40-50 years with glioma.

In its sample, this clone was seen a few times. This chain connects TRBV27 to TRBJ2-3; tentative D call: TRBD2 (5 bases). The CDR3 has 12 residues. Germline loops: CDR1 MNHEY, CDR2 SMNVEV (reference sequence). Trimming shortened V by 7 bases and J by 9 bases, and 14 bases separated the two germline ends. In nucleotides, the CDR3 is TGTGCCAGCACGGCAGGCGGGCGGACGCAGTATTTT. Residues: CASTAGGRTQYF.

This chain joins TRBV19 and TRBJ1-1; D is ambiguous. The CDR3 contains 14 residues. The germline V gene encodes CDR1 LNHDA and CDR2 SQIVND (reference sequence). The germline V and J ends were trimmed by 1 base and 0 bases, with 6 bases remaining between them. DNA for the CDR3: TGTGCCAGTAGTATAGCACAAATGAACACTGAAGCTTTCTTT. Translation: CASSIAQMNTEAFF.

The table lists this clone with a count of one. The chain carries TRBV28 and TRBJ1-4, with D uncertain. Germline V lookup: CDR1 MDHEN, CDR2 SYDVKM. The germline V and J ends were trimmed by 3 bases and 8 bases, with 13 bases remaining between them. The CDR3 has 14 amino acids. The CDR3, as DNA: TGTGCCAGCAGTTTGGGCACTATTCGGGAAAAACTGTTTTTT. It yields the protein CASSLGTIREKLFF.

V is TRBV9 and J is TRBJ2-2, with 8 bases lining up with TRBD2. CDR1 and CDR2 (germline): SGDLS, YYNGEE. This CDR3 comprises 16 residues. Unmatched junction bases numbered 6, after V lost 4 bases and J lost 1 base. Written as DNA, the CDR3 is TGTGCCAGCAGCCCCTCCGGGACTAGGAACACCGGGGAGCTGTTTTTT. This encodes CASSPSGTRNTGELFF.

The CDR3 coding sequence is TGTGCCAGCAGCGCGGGACTAGCGGACTACAATGAGCAGTTCTTC. Protein: CASSAGLADYNEQFF. The J gene is TRBJ2-1, the V gene TRBV9; 11 bases are shared with TRBD2. V shed 3 bases and J 3 bases; nucleotides not matched to a gene: 2. This CDR3 has 15 residues. Germline V gives CDR1 SGDLS, CDR2 YYNGEE.

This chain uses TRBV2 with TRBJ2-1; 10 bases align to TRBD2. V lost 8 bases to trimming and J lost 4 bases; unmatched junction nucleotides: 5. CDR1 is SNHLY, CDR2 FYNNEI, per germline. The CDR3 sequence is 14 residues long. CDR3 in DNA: TGTGCCAGCGGGGGACTAGCGCCATACAATGAGCAGTTCTTC. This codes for CASGGLAPYNEQFF.

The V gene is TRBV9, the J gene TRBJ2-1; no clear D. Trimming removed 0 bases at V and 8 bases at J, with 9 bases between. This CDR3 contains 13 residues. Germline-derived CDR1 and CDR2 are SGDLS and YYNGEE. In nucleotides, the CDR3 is TGTGCCAGCAGCGTAGTCCTTAGGGATGAGCAGTTCTTC. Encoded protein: CASSVVLRDEQFF.

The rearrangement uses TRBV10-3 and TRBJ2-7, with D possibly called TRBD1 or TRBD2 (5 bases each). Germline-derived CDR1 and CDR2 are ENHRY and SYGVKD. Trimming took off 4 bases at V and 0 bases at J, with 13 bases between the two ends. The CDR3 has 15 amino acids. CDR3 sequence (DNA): TGTGCCATCAGTGGTTCCGGGACCGTCTCCTACGAGCAGTACTTC. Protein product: CAISGSGTVSYEQYF.

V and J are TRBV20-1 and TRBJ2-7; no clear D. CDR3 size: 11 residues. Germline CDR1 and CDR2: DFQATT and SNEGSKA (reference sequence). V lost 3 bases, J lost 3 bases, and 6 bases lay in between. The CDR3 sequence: CSASSVYEQYF. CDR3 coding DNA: TGCAGTGCTAGCTCCGTCTACGAGCAGTACTTC.

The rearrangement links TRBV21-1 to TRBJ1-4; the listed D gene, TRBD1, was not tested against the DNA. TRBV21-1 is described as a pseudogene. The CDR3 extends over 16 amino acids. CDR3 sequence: CASSKEDTNPPEKLFF. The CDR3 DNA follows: TGTGCCAGCAGCAAAGAAGATACAAACCCCCCAGAAAAACTGTTTTTT.

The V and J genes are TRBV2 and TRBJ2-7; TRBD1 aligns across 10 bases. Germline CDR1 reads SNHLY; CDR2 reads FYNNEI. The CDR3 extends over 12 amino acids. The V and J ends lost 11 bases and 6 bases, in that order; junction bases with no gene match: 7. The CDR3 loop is CAGGTGVSEQYF. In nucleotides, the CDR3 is TGTGCCGGCGGGACAGGGGTAAGCGAGCAGTACTTC. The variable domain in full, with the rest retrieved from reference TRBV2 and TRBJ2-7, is EPEVTQTPSHQVTQMGQEVILRCVPISNHLYFYWYRQILGQKVEFLVSFYNNEISEKSEIFDDQFSVERPDGSNFTLKIRSTKLEDSAMYFCAGGTGVSEQYFGPGTRLTVT.

CDR3 region: CASILGQGNTEAFF. CDR3 DNA sequence: TGTGCCAGTATCCTCGGACAGGGGAACACTGAAGCTTTCTTT. This chain joins TRBV19 and TRBJ1-1, with 8 bases that match TRBD1. Germline CDR1 is LNHDA and CDR2 is SQIVND (reference sequence). Losses at the gene ends were 7 bases for V and 1 base for J; bases not matched to a gene: 5. This CDR3 has 14 amino acids.

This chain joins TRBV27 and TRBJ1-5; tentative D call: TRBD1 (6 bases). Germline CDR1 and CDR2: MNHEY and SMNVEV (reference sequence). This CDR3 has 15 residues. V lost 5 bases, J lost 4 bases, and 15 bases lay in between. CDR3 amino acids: CASSHDRTGNQPQHF. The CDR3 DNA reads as TGTGCCAGCAGTCATGACAGGACCGGGAATCAGCCCCAGCATTTT.

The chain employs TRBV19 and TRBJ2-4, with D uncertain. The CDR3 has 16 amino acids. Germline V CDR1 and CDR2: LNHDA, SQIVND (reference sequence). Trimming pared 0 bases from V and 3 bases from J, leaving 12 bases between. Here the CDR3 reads CASSIDLWGIKNIQYF. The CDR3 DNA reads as TGTGCCAGTAGTATAGATCTCTGGGGAATCAAAAACATTCAGTACTTC.

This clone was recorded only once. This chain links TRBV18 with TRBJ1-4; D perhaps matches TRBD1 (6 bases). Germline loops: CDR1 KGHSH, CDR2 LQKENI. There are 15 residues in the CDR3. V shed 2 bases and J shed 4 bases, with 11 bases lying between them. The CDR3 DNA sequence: TGTGCCAGCTCACCAGAGACAGGTGATAATGAAAAACTGTTTTTT. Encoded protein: CASSPETGDNEKLFF.

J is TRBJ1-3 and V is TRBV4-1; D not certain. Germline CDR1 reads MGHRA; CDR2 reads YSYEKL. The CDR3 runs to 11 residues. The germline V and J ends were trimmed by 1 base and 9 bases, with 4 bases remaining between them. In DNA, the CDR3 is TGCGCCAGCAGCCAAGGTCTCACCATATATTTT. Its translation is CASSQGLTIYF.

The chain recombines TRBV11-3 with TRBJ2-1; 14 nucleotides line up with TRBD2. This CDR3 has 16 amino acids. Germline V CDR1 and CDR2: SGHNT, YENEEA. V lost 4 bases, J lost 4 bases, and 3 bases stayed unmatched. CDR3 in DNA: TGTGCCAGCAGCTCTGGACTAGCGGGAGGATACAATGAGCAGTTCTTC. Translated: CASSSGLAGGYNEQFF.

CDR3 amino acids: CASSLSLTGELFF. CDR3 DNA sequence: TGTGCCAGCAGTTTATCGTTGACCGGGGAGCTGTTTTTT. The rearrangement uses TRBV27 and TRBJ2-2; no firm D call. The CDR3 loop spans 13 amino acids. Germline CDR1 reads MNHEY; CDR2 reads SMNVEV (reference sequence). With 0 bases removed from V and 5 bases from J, the gap between germline ends came to 4 bases.

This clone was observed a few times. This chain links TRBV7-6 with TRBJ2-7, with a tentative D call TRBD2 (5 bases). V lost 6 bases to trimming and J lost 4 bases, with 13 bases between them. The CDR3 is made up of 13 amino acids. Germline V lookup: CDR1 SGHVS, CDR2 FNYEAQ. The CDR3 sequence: CASSSGWEYEQYF. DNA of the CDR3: TGTGCCAGCAGTTCCGGGTGGGAGTACGAGCAGTACTTC.

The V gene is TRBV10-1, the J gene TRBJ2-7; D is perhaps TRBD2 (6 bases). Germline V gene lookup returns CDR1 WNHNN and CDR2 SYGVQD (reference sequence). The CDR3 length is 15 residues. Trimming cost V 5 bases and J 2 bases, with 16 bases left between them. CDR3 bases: TGCGCCAGCAGTTTGGACTACCCGGTTGCCTACGAGCAGTACTTC. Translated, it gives CASSLDYPVAYEQYF.

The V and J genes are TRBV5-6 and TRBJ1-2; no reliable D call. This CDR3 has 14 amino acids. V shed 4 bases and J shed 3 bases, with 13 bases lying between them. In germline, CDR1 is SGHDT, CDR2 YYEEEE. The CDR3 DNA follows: TGTGCCAGCAGCCCCGGTAGGGTTTACTATGGCTACACCTTC. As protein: CASSPGRVYYGYTF. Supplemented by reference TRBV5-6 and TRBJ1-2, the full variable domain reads DAGVTQSPTHLIKTRGQQVTLRCSPKSGHDTVSWYQQALGQGPQFIFQYYEEEERQRGNFPDRFSGHQFPNYSSELNVNALLLGDSALYLCASSPGRVYYGYTFGSGTRLTVV.

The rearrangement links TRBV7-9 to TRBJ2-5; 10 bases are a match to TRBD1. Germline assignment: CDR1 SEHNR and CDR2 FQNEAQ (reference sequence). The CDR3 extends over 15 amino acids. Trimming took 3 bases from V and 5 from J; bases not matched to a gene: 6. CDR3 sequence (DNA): TGTGCCAGCAGCTTCCGACAGGGGGCAGGGGAGACCCAGTACTTC. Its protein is CASSFRQGAGETQYF.

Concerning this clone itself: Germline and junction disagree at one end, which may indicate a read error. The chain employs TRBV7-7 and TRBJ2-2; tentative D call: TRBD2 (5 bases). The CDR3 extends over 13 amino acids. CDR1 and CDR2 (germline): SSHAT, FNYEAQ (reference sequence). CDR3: CASSLGGHRELFF. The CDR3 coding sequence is TGTGCTAGCAGCTTAGGCGGGCACCGGGAGCTGTTTTTT.

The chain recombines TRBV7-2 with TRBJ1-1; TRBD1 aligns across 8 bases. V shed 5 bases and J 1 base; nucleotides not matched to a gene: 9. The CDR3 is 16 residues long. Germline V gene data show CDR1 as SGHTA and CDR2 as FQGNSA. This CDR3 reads CASSADRGLGNTEAFF. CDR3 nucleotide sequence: TGTGCCAGCAGCGCAGACAGGGGCCTCGGGAACACTGAAGCTTTCTTT.

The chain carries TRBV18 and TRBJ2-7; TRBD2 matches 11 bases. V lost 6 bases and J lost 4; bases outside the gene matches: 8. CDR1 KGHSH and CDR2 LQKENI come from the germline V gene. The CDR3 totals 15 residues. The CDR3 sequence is CASSRPGLAAYEQYF. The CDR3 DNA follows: TGTGCCAGCTCTCGGCCGGGACTAGCGGCTTACGAGCAGTACTTC.

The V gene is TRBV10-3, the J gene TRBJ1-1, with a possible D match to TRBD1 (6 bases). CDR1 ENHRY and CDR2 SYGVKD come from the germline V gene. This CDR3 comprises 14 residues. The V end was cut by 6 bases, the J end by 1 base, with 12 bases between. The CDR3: CAISLGGANTEAFF. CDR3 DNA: TGTGCCATCAGCTTGGGGGGGGCGAACACTGAAGCTTTCTTT.

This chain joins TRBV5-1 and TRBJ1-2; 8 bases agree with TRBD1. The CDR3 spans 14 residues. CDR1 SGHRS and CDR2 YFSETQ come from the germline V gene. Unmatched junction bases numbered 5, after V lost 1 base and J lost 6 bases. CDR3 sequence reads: CASSLRQGSDGYTF. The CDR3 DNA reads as TGCGCCAGCAGCTTGAGACAGGGGAGCGATGGCTACACCTTC.

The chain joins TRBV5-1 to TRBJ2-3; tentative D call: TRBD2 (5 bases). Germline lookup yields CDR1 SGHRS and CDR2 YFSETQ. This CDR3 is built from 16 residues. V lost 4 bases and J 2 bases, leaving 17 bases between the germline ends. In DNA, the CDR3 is TGCGCCAGCAGCATCCAACCGAGGGATCCCACAGATACGCAGTATTTT. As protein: CASSIQPRDPTDTQYF. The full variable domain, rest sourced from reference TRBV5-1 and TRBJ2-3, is KAGVTQTPRYLIKTRGQQVTLSCSPISGHRSVSWYQQTPGQGLQFLFEYFSETQRNKGNFPGRFSGRQFSNSRSEMNVSTLELGDSALYLCASSIQPRDPTDTQYFGPGTRLTVL.